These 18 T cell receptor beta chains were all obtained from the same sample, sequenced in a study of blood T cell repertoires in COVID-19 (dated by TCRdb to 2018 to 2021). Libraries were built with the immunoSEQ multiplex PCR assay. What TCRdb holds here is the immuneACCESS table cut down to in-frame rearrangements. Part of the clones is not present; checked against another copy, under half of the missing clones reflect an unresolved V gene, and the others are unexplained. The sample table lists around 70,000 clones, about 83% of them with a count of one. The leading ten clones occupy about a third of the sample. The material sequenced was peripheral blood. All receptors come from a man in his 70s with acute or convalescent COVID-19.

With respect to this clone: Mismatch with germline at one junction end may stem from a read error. The CDR3 here is CASSRDSFTGELFF. CDR3 DNA: TGTGCTAGCAGCCGGGACAGCTTTACCGGGGAGCTGTTTTTT. The V call is TRBV7-7, the J call TRBJ2-2; 7 bases are a match to TRBD1. Germline CDR1 is SSHAT and CDR2 is FNYEAQ (reference sequence). The CDR3 extends over 14 amino acids. Based on the CDR3 plus reference TRBV7-7 and TRBJ2-2, the full variable domain is GAGVSQSPRYKVTKRGQDVTLRCDPISSHATLYWYQQALGQGPEFLTYFNYEAQPDKSGLPSDRFSAERPEGSISTLTIQRTEQRDSAMYRCASSRDSFTGELFFGEGSRLTVL.

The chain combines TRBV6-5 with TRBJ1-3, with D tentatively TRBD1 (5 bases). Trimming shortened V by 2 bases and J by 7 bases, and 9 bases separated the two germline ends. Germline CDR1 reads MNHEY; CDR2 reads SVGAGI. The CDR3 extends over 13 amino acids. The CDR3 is CASSYPGGNTIYF. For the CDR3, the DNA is TGTGCCAGCAGTTACCCGGGGGGGAACACCATATATTTT.

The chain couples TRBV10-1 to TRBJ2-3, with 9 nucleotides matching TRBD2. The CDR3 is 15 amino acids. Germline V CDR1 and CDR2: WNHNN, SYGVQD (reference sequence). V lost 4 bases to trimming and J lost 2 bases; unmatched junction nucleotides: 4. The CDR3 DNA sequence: TGCGCCAGCAGTGCGTCTAGCGGGAACACAGATACGCAGTATTTT. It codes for CASSASSGNTDTQYF.

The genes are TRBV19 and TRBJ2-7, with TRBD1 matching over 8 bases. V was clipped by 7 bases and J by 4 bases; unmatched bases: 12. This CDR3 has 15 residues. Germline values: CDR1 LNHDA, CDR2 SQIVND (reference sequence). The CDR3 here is CASMNRTGRRYEQYF. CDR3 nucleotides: TGTGCCAGTATGAATAGGACAGGGAGGAGGTACGAGCAGTACTTC.

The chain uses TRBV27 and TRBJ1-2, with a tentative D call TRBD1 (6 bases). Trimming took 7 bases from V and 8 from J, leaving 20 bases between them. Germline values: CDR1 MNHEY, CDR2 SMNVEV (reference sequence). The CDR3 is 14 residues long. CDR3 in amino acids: CASTPAGASDGYTF. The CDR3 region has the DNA TGTGCCAGCACCCCTGCGGGGGCCTCCGACGGCTACACCTTC.

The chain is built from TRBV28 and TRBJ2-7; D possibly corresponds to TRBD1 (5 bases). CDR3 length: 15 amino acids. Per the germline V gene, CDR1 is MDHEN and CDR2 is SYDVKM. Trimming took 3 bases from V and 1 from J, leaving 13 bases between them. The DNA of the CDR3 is TGTGCCAGCAGTTTCCCCAGGGCCTCGTCCTACGAGCAGTACTTC. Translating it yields CASSFPRASSYEQYF.

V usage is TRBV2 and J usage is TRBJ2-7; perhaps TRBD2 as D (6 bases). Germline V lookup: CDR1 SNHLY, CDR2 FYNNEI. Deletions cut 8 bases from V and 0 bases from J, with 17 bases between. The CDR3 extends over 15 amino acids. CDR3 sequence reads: CASCLMGGNSYEQYF. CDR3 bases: TGTGCCAGCTGCCTTATGGGAGGCAACTCCTACGAGCAGTACTTC.

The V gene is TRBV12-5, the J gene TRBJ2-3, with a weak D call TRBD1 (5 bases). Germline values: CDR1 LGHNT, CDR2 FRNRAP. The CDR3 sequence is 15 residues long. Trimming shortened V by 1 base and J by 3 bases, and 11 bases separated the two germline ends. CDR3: CASGLAAKGTDTQYF. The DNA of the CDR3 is TGTGCTAGTGGTTTGGCAGCAAAGGGGACAGATACGCAGTATTTT.

The CDR3 is CASRPRDQPQHF. The CDR3 DNA sequence: TGTGCCAGTAGGCCGAGGGATCAGCCCCAGCATTTT. This sequence joins TRBV19 and TRBJ1-5, with D unclear. The CDR3 length is 12 residues. Germline-derived CDR1 and CDR2 are LNHDA and SQIVND (reference sequence). With 6 bases removed from V and 5 bases from J, the gap between germline ends came to 8 bases.

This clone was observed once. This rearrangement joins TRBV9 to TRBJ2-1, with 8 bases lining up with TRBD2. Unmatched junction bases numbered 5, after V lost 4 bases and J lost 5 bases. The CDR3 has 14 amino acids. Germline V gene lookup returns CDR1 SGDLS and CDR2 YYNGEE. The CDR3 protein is CASSPGLGDNEQFF. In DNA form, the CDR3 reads TGTGCCAGCAGCCCGGGACTAGGGGACAATGAGCAGTTCTTC.

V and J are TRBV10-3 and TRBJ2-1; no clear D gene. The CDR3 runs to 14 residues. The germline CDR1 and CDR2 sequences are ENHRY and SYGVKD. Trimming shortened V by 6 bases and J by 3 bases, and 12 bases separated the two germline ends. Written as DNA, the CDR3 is TGTGCCATCAGGGCCGACTCAATCTACAATGAGCAGTTCTTC. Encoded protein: CAIRADSIYNEQFF.

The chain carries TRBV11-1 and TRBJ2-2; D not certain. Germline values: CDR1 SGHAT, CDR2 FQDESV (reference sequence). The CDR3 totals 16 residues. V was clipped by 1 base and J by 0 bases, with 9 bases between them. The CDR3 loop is CASSLEEAPNTGELFF. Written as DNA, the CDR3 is TGTGCCAGCAGCTTAGAAGAGGCCCCGAACACCGGGGAGCTGTTTTTT.

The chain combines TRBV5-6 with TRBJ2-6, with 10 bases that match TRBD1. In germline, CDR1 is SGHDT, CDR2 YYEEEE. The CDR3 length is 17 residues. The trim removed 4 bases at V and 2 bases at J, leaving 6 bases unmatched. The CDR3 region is CASSPLTGGAGANVLTF. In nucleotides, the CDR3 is TGTGCCAGCAGCCCCTTGACAGGGGGCGCTGGGGCCAACGTCCTGACTTTC.

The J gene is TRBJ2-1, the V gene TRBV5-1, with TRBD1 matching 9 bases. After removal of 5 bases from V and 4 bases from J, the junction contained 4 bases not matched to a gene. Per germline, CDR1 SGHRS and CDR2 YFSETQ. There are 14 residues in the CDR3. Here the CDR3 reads CASSQGQGYNEQFF. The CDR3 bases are TGCGCCAGCAGTCAGGGACAGGGATACAATGAGCAGTTCTTC.

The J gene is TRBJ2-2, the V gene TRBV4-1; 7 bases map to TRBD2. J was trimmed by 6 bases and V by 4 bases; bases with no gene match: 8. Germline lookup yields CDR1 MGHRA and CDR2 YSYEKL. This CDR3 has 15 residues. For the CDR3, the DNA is TGCGCCAGCAGCCCGACGGGGGGAGGCCCCGGGGAGCTGTTTTTT. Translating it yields CASSPTGGGPGELFF.

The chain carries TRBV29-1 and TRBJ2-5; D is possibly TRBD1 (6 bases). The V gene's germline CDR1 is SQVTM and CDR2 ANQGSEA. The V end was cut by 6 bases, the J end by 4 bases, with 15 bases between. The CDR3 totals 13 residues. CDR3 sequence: CSVKADRLETQYF. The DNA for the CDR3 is TGCAGCGTCAAAGCAGACAGGTTAGAGACCCAGTACTTC. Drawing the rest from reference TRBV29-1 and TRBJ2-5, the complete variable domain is SAVISQKPSRDICQRGTSLTIQCQVDSQVTMMFWYRQQPGQSLTLIATANQGSEATYESGFVIDKFPISRPNLTFSTLTVSNMSPEDSSIYLCSVKADRLETQYFGPGTRLLVL.

This CDR3 reads CASSQGRSLAGEREQYF. The CDR3, as DNA: TGTGCCAGCAGCCAAGGTAGATCACTAGCGGGAGAGCGAGAGCAGTACTTC. J is TRBJ2-7 and V is TRBV14, with 11 nucleotides matching TRBD2. Germline lookup yields CDR1 SGHDN and CDR2 FVKESK. The CDR3 totals 17 residues. The ends lost 1 base at V and 7 bases at J; junction bases unmatched: 12.

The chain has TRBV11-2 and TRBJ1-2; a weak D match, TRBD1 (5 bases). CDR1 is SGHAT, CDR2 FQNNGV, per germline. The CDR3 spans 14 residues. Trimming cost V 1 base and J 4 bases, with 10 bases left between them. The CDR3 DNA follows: TGTGCCAGCAGCTTAGGTTCGGGGGGCTATGGCTACACCTTC. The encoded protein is CASSLGSGGYGYTF.